Below are 28 T cell receptor beta chains sequenced from a single sample in a study of cytomegalovirus exposure and HLA in healthy donors. Amplification used 60 Vbeta primers and 13 Jbeta primers. The method was immunoSEQ multiplex PCR; TCRdb's version includes in-frame clones alone and lacks a portion of them. The data show under 130,000 clones, approximately 81% seen once. Material for sequencing was PBMCs. The source is a young man in good health and CMV-seronegative.

The chain carries TRBV9 and TRBJ1-1, with a weak D call TRBD1 (5 bases). V lost 3 bases, J lost 3 bases, and 18 bases lay in between. CDR1 and CDR2 from the germline V gene are SGDLS and YYNGEE. CDR3 length equals 16 residues. CDR3 amino acids: CASSGGRAKRDTEAFF. As DNA, the CDR3 is TGTGCCAGCAGCGGGGGACGGGCCAAGCGGGACACTGAAGCTTTCTTT.

This clone was observed a few times. The rearrangement links TRBV14 to TRBJ2-7; TRBD1 agrees at 11 bases. Germline CDR1 SGHDN, CDR2 FVKESK. CDR3 size: 15 residues. V lost 1 base and J lost 3; bases outside the gene matches: 2. The CDR3 loop is CASSQGTGGFYEQYF. CDR3 DNA: TGTGCCAGCAGCCAAGGGACAGGGGGCTTCTACGAGCAGTACTTC.

The chain joins TRBV27 to TRBJ2-1, with TRBD2 matching over 14 bases. This CDR3 has 16 residues. The germline CDR1 and CDR2 sequences are MNHEY and SMNVEV (reference sequence). J lost 10 bases, V lost 10 bases, and 15 bases had no gene match. The CDR3 DNA sequence: TGTGCCATCTCTAGGATAGGGACTAGCGGGAGTGAGGAGCAGTTCTTC. Protein: CAISRIGTSGSEEQFF.

This chain links TRBV25-1 with TRBJ2-3, with 7 bases matching TRBD1. The V and J ends lost 5 bases and 5 bases, in that order; junction bases with no gene match: 4. The CDR3 contains 13 residues. In germline, CDR1 is MGHDK, CDR2 SYGVNS. The CDR3 DNA reads as TGTGCCAGCAGTATGGCAGGGGGAGATACGCAGTATTTT. The encoded protein is CASSMAGGDTQYF.

The CDR3 bases are TGTGCCAGCGGCGGCCCGGGAAACACCATATATTTT. Translating gives CASGGPGNTIYF. This chain connects TRBV6-6 to TRBJ1-3; D remains unclear. Trimming took off 8 bases at V and 4 bases at J, with 9 bases between the two ends. Germline V CDR1 and CDR2: MNHNY, SVGAGI (reference sequence). The CDR3 runs 12 residues.

This chain uses TRBV10-1 with TRBJ2-1; D is possibly TRBD1 (5 bases). V gave up 3 bases and J gave up 9 bases, with 12 bases separating them. The germline CDR1 and CDR2 sequences are WNHNN and SYGVQD (reference sequence). The CDR3 consists of 13 residues. The CDR3 bases are TGCGCCAGCAGTGAAGCTCGCCAGGGTGAGCAGTTCTTC. It encodes CASSEARQGEQFF.

The rearrangement links TRBV13 to TRBJ2-5, with D maybe TRBD2 (5 bases). Near its end, the DNA agrees better with TRBJ2-7, so the J call may be wrong. The germline V gene has CDR1 PRHDT and CDR2 FYEKMQ (reference sequence). The CDR3 runs 14 residues. CDR3 sequence (DNA): TGTGCCAGCAGCTTAGCGGGATTTTCGTACGAGCAGTACTTC. This translates into CASSLAGFSYEQYF.

This chain connects TRBV4-3 to TRBJ2-7, with D maybe TRBD1 (5 bases). Germline lookup yields CDR1 LGHNA and CDR2 YSLEER. CDR3 size: 20 residues. V shed 3 bases and J shed 1 base, with 28 bases lying between them. Here the CDR3 DNA reads TGCGCCAGCAGCCATGATTTTATGCAGGGAAGACGTTTGGGTTCCTACGAGCAGTACTTC. It codes for CASSHDFMQGRRLGSYEQYF.

This clone appeared once. This rearrangement joins TRBV7-2 to TRBJ2-3; D remains ambiguous. In germline, CDR1 is SGHTA, CDR2 FQGNSA. This CDR3 spans 13 amino acids. V shed 5 bases and J shed 0 bases, with 6 bases lying between them. The CDR3 loop is CASSHTSTDTQYF. The CDR3 DNA reads as TGTGCCAGCAGCCATACTAGCACAGATACGCAGTATTTT.

This clone has just one count. The chain has TRBV9 and TRBJ2-5, with 11 positions matching TRBD1. This CDR3 contains 16 residues. V lost 4 bases and J lost 0; bases outside the gene matches: 5. CDR1 SGDLS and CDR2 YYNGEE come from the germline V gene. CDR3 DNA: TGTGCCAGCAGCCTTAGGGACAGGGGGTACCAAGAGACCCAGTACTTC. This sequence encodes CASSLRDRGYQETQYF. The complete variable domain, with remaining parts taken from reference TRBV9 and TRBJ2-5, reads DSGVTQTPKHLITATGQRVTLRCSPRSGDLSVYWYQQSLDQGLQFLIQYYNGEERAKGNILERFSAQQFPDLHSELNLSSLELGDSALYFCASSLRDRGYQETQYFGPGTRLLVL.

The chain is built from TRBV5-4 and TRBJ1-4; D is unresolved. The CDR3 consists of 17 residues. V shed 4 bases and J shed 3 bases, with 19 bases lying between them. Germline V CDR1 and CDR2: SGHNT, YYREEE (reference sequence). The CDR3 DNA follows: TGTGCCAGCAGCCTGGAGCCACTGACACGTCCTAATGAAAAACTGTTTTTT. Protein: CASSLEPLTRPNEKLFF.

This chain connects TRBV30 to TRBJ2-7, with D possibly TRBD1 on 6 matching bases. The CDR3 length is 13 residues. The V gene lost 8 bases and the J gene lost 7 bases, with 21 bases spanning the gap. Germline lookup yields CDR1 GTSNPN and CDR2 SVGIG (reference sequence). In nucleotides, the CDR3 is TGTGCCATCTACAGGGACCAAGGTGGGGAGCAGTACTTC. As protein: CAIYRDQGGEQYF.

The V gene is TRBV9, the J gene TRBJ1-6; D uncertain. The V end was cut by 0 bases, the J end by 13 bases, with 8 bases between. CDR1 and CDR2 (germline): SGDLS, YYNGEE. The CDR3 is 12 amino acids. Here the CDR3 reads CASSVALGPLHF. The CDR3 region has the DNA TGTGCCAGCAGCGTAGCACTAGGGCCCCTCCACTTT. Together with reference TRBV9 and TRBJ1-6, the CDR3 gives the full variable domain: DSGVTQTPKHLITATGQRVTLRCSPRSGDLSVYWYQQSLDQGLQFLIQYYNGEERAKGNILERFSAQQFPDLHSELNLSSLELGDSALYFCASSVALGPLHFGNGTRLTVT.

The chain employs TRBV13 and TRBJ1-1; possibly TRBD1 for D (5 bases). V lost 0 bases to trimming and J lost 6 bases, with 8 bases between them. Per germline, CDR1 PRHDT and CDR2 FYEKMQ (reference sequence). The CDR3 is 13 residues long. The CDR3 DNA follows: TGTGCCAGCAGCTTAGGCCAGGGATCTGAAGCTTTCTTT. It encodes CASSLGQGSEAFF.

In DNA, the CDR3 is TGCGCCAGCAGTCCCGCCGGTTTGATCTACAATGAGCAGTTCTTC. Its translation is CASSPAGLIYNEQFF. The V and J genes are TRBV23-1 and TRBJ2-1; D call uncertain. TRBV23-1 is known as an ORF, though its function is uncertain. The CDR3 consists of 15 residues. The V end was cut by 4 bases, the J end by 3 bases, with 13 bases between.

J is TRBJ2-3 and V is TRBV5-6; the match to TRBD2 covers 7 bases. The V segment lost 3 bases and the J segment 3 bases; nucleotides outside the gene matches: 4. The germline CDR1 and CDR2 sequences are SGHDT and YYEEEE. The CDR3 consists of 14 residues. The CDR3 DNA reads TGTGCCAGCAGCTCCGGGGGGACTACAGATACGCAGTATTTT. Residues: CASSSGGTTDTQYF.

In DNA, the CDR3 is TGTGCCAGCAGTTCGCTAGCGGGGGGGGGTGGGCAGTACTTC. It codes for CASSSLAGGGGQYF. V is TRBV27 and J is TRBJ2-7; 12 bases match TRBD2. The germline V gene has CDR1 MNHEY and CDR2 SMNVEV (reference sequence). Trimming at V came to 4 bases and at J to 9 bases, leaving 7 bases not matched to a gene. The CDR3 has 14 residues.

This clone was recorded a few times. The chain carries TRBV19 and TRBJ1-5, with D possibly matching TRBD1 (6 bases). The CDR3 length is 16 residues. V lost 2 bases, J lost 1 base, and 12 bases lay in between. CDR1 and CDR2 from the germline V gene are LNHDA and SQIVND (reference sequence). The CDR3, as DNA: TGTGCCAGTAGTATATCTACCGGGACAAGCAATCAGCCCCAGCATTTT. Its translation is CASSISTGTSNQPQHF.

The chain carries TRBV19 and TRBJ1-2; D gene uncertain. Germline V gene sequence: CDR1 LNHDA, CDR2 SQIVND (reference sequence). This CDR3 contains 13 residues. V shed 3 bases and J shed 6 bases, with 11 bases lying between them. CDR3 loop: CASSIMAGDGYTF. CDR3 nucleotide sequence: TGTGCCAGTAGTATTATGGCCGGGGATGGCTACACCTTC.

V is TRBV30 and J is TRBJ1-1; D may be TRBD1 (6 bases). V lost 0 bases and J lost 0, with 8 bases in between. The CDR3 loop spans 14 amino acids. The germline CDR1 and CDR2 sequences are GTSNPN and SVGIG (reference sequence). The CDR3 reads CAWSVQGLNTEAFF. CDR3 bases: TGTGCCTGGAGTGTACAGGGCCTGAACACTGAAGCTTTCTTT.

This chain uses TRBV15 with TRBJ1-5; weak D call: TRBD1 (5 bases). V lost 5 bases, J lost 2 bases, and 19 bases lay in between. Germline V CDR1 and CDR2: LNHNV, YYDKDF (reference sequence). The CDR3 is 17 amino acids. CDR3 DNA sequence: TGTGCCACCAGCCCCCAGTGGGGCAGCATGGGCAATCAGCCCCAGCATTTT. This sequence encodes CATSPQWGSMGNQPQHF.

V gene TRBV5-1 combines with J gene TRBJ1-2, with D perhaps TRBD1 (6 bases). Germline CDR1 reads SGHRS; CDR2 reads YFSETQ. The CDR3 has 13 residues. V gave up 2 bases and J gave up 8 bases, with 13 bases separating them. The CDR3 sequence: CASSFLNRDGYTF. The CDR3 nucleotides are TGCGCCAGCAGCTTCCTAAACAGGGACGGCTACACCTTC.

V gene TRBV11-2 combines with J gene TRBJ1-5, with 8 nucleotides matching TRBD1. This CDR3 comprises 15 residues. Germline-derived CDR1 and CDR2 are SGHAT and FQNNGV. J lost 4 bases, V lost 2 bases, and 4 bases had no gene match. CDR3 in amino acids: CASSLSRQGNQPQHF. The CDR3 bases are TGTGCCAGCAGCTTAAGCCGACAGGGGAATCAGCCCCAGCATTTT.

The chain is built from TRBV4-3 and TRBJ1-1; the match to TRBD1 covers 7 bases. The CDR3 covers 17 residues. The V gene end was trimmed by 0 bases and the J gene end by 0 bases; junction bases not matched to a gene: 7. Germline V gene sequence: CDR1 LGHNA, CDR2 YSLEER. Here the CDR3 reads CASSQDLRGVMNTEAFF. The DNA for the CDR3 is TGCGCCAGCAGCCAAGATCTCAGGGGGGTTATGAACACTGAAGCTTTCTTT.

This clone was detected once. The chain links TRBV2 to TRBJ2-7, with 8 bases identical to TRBD2. Looked up from germline, CDR1 is SNHLY and CDR2 is FYNNEI. Losses at the gene ends were 3 bases for V and 5 bases for J; bases not matched to a gene: 12. The CDR3 has 16 amino acids. CDR3 nucleotides: TGTGCCAGCAGTGACAAGTCAAGCGGGAGTACCCACGAGCAGTACTTC. It yields the protein CASSDKSSGSTHEQYF.

The CDR3 sequence: CASSSPEKRGIYNEQFF. CDR3 bases: TGCGCCAGCAGCTCCCCCGAAAAGCGGGGAATCTACAATGAGCAGTTCTTC. The chain couples TRBV5-1 to TRBJ2-1; 7 bases line up with TRBD2. The junction had 12 bases not matched to a gene; V was cut back by 3 bases and J by 3 bases. Germline V gene lookup returns CDR1 SGHRS and CDR2 YFSETQ. The CDR3 has 17 residues. Full variable domain (outside the CDR3, taken from reference TRBV5-1 and TRBJ2-1): KAGVTQTPRYLIKTRGQQVTLSCSPISGHRSVSWYQQTPGQGLQFLFEYFSETQRNKGNFPGRFSGRQFSNSRSEMNVSTLELGDSALYLCASSSPEKRGIYNEQFFGPGTRLTVL.

V gene TRBV6-5 combines with J gene TRBJ2-7; 14 bases line up with TRBD2. The V segment lost 7 bases and the J segment 5 bases; nucleotides outside the gene matches: 7. Germline CDR1 MNHEY, CDR2 SVGAGI. The CDR3 totals 15 residues. The CDR3: CASTQTSGGVHEQYF. For the CDR3, the DNA is TGTGCCAGCACCCAGACTAGCGGGGGGGTCCACGAGCAGTACTTC.

V and J are TRBV18 and TRBJ1-2; D possibly corresponds to TRBD1 (6 bases). The germline V gene encodes CDR1 KGHSH and CDR2 LQKENI. V was clipped by 6 bases and J by 2 bases, with 16 bases between them. The CDR3 spans 15 residues. The CDR3 sequence is CASSPGGGANYGYTF. Written as DNA, the CDR3 is TGTGCCAGCTCCCCTGGGGGGGGCGCGAACTATGGCTACACCTTC.